A selection of T cell receptor beta chains follows, all from one sample in a study of response to subunit inactivated influenza vaccine. TCRdb fed the RT-PCR reads into MiXCR, producing one record per CDR3 protein. The repertoire includes 500,000 to 750,000 distinct CDR3 sequences, 11% to 15% of them detected once, and around 10% sits in the top ten. The sample was PBMCs from blood, taken about 13 days after vaccination. The receptors here all came from a man in his forties or fifties who received an inactivated influenza vaccine. The CDR3 runs from the conserved cysteine through the conserved F or W. The D gene is left open where the match is weak. Clone size is stated in some rows and not others, as once, few, many or a class when expanded.

size: few
D: .
J: TRBJ2-7
V: TRBV7-9
DNA: TGTGCCAGCAGTGGACCCGCGGACGAGCAGTACTTC
CDR3: CASSGPADEQYF

size: few
D: TRBD2
J: TRBJ2-3
V: TRBV11-1
DNA: TGTGCCAGCAGCGCCCCCCCGGGACTAGCCGAAAGCACAGATACGCAGTATTTT
CDR3: CASSAPPGLAESTDTQYF

size: .
D: TRBD2
J: TRBJ2-1
V: TRBV7-2
DNA: TGTGCCAGCAGGTGGACTAGCGGGGGGGTGAATGAGCAGTTCTTC
CDR3: CASRWTSGGVNEQFF

size: few
D: .
J: TRBJ1-5
V: TRBV12-3/TRBV12-4
DNA: TGTGCCAGCAGTTTTTCCTTTTTCTCAGGGGACCAGCCCCAGCATTTT
CDR3: CASSFSFFSGDQPQHF

size: .
D: .
J: TRBJ2-2
V: TRBV11-3
DNA: TGTGCCAGCATGAAAGGGCTAGCCGGCACCGGGGAGCTGTTTTTT
CDR3: CASMKGLAGTGELFF

size: .
D: TRBD2
J: TRBJ2-1
V: TRBV7-2
DNA: TGTGCCAGCAGCTTAGTTAGCGGGAGCGGCAATGAGCAGTTCTTC
CDR3: CASSLVSGSGNEQFF

size: .
D: TRBD1
J: TRBJ1-5
V: TRBV10-3
DNA: TGTGCCATCAGTGAGCGGCAGGGGGTTGGAGGCAATCAGCCCCAGCATTTT
CDR3: CAISERQGVGGNQPQHF

size: few
D: TRBD2
J: TRBJ2-1
V: TRBV11-2
DNA: TGTGCCAGCAGCAGAGGTAGCGGGAACGCCTACAATGAGCAGTTCTTC
CDR3: CASSRGSGNAYNEQFF

size: .
D: .
J: TRBJ2-1
V: TRBV7-9
DNA: TGTGCCAGCAGCTTCTCCAATCTTCCCGATGAGCAGTTCTTC
CDR3: CASSFSNLPDEQFF

size: .
D: TRBD2
J: TRBJ2-3
V: TRBV5-1
DNA: TGCGCCAGCAGCTTGGCCGGGACTAGCGGGGGCCCCACAGATACGCAGTATTTT
CDR3: CASSLAGTSGGPTDTQYF

size: few
D: .
J: TRBJ2-1
V: TRBV15
DNA: TGTGCCACCAGAAGGGACGGAAGGGGCACCTACAATGAGCAGTTCTTC
CDR3: CATRRDGRGTYNEQFF

size: .
D: .
J: TRBJ1-2
V: TRBV12-3/TRBV12-4
DNA: TGTGCCAGCAGTTCCCAGGTTCCTGGCTACACCTTC
CDR3: CASSSQVPGYTF

size: many
D: TRBD1
J: TRBJ1-2
V: TRBV5-1
DNA: TGCGCCAGCAGCTTGGAAGGGGGCAGGAACTATGGCTACACCTTC
CDR3: CASSLEGGRNYGYTF

size: few
D: .
J: TRBJ2-3
V: TRBV29-1
DNA: TGCAGCGTTGAAGATCTTGCCGATGATACGCAGTATTTT
CDR3: CSVEDLADDTQYF

size: .
D: .
J: TRBJ1-4
V: TRBV6-2/TRBV6-3
DNA: TGTGCCAGACGGTACCTGTGGGGTGAAAAACTGTTTTTT
CDR3: CARRYLWGEKLFF

size: few
D: TRBD2
J: TRBJ2-1
V: TRBV12-3/TRBV12-4
DNA: TGTGCCAGCACCCCCGGGGCGGGGGGAGAGCAGTTCTTC
CDR3: CASTPGAGGEQFF

size: many
D: TRBD1
J: TRBJ1-2
V: TRBV15
DNA: TGTGCCACCAGCCCGGACAGGCTGTATGGCTACACCTTC
CDR3: CATSPDRLYGYTF

size: .
D: .
J: TRBJ1-2
V: TRBV12-3/TRBV12-4
DNA: TGTGCCAGCCACTTCGGGGGCGGAGGCTACACCTTC
CDR3: CASHFGGGGYTF

size: .
D: .
J: TRBJ1-1
V: TRBV7-9
DNA: TGTGCCAGCAGCTTAGGGACAATAGTCCGTTCCGCGCATGAAGCTTTCTTT
CDR3: CASSLGTIVRSAHEAFF

size: .
D: .
J: TRBJ2-5
V: TRBV20-1
DNA: TGCAGTGCCAGCAAGGGGGAGACCCAGTACTTC
CDR3: CSASKGETQYF

size: .
D: TRBD1
J: TRBJ1-2
V: TRBV29-1
DNA: TGCAGCGTTGAAGATCTAGAGGGGGCACCATCTGGCTACACCTTC
CDR3: CSVEDLEGAPSGYTF

size: many
D: TRBD1
J: TRBJ2-7
V: TRBV15
DNA: TGTGCCACCAGCAGAGATAGGACAGGCTACGAGCAGTACTTC
CDR3: CATSRDRTGYEQYF

size: few
D: .
J: TRBJ1-1
V: TRBV10-2
DNA: TGCGCCAGCAGATTGACAGAGAACACTGAAGCTTTCTTT
CDR3: CASRLTENTEAFF

size: .
D: .
J: TRBJ1-1
V: TRBV14
DNA: TGTGCCAGCAGCCTTTTGCTCGGGACTGAAGCTTTCTTT
CDR3: CASSLLLGTEAFF

size: .
D: .
J: TRBJ2-1
V: TRBV6-1
DNA: TGTGCCAGCAGTGATACTAGCTCCAGTGAGCAGTTCTTC
CDR3: CASSDTSSSEQFF

size: few
D: TRBD1
J: TRBJ2-7
V: TRBV9
DNA: TGTGCCAGCAGCGCAACAGGGGTGGACGAGCAGTACTTC
CDR3: CASSATGVDEQYF

size: .
D: .
J: TRBJ2-2
V: TRBV7-9
DNA: TGTGCCAGCAGACTTGACGTGGCGAACACCGGGGAGCTGTTTTTT
CDR3: CASRLDVANTGELFF

size: once
D: TRBD1
J: TRBJ1-2
V: TRBV19
DNA: TGTGCCAGTAGTATGTCCCGACAGGGGGTTAAGGCTTCGGGCTACACCTTC
CDR3: CASSMSRQGVKASGYTF

size: .
D: .
J: TRBJ2-1
V: TRBV29-1
DNA: TGCAGCGTTGAAGGGGGAGAGCAGTTCTTC
CDR3: CSVEGGEQFF

size: few
D: .
J: TRBJ1-5
V: TRBV12-3/TRBV12-4
DNA: TGTGCCAGCAGTTTAGCGCCAGGTGGACAGCCCCAGCATTTT
CDR3: CASSLAPGGQPQHF

size: .
D: .
J: TRBJ2-7
V: TRBV20-1
DNA: TGCAGTGCAACCTACGGACAGTTATCCTACGAGCAGTACTTC
CDR3: CSATYGQLSYEQYF

size: .
D: TRBD2
J: TRBJ2-7
V: TRBV5-1
DNA: TGCGCCAGCAGCTTAGCGGGAGGGTCTATAATCTACGAGCAGTACTTC
CDR3: CASSLAGGSIIYEQYF

size: few
D: .
J: TRBJ2-1
V: TRBV7-2
DNA: TGTGCCAGCAGCTTAGGGGGGACATTGACCTACAATGAGCAGTTCTTC
CDR3: CASSLGGTLTYNEQFF

size: few
D: .
J: TRBJ2-1
V: TRBV4-1
DNA: TGCGCCAGCAGCCAAACCCCGGGACTCTACAATGAGCAGTTCTTC
CDR3: CASSQTPGLYNEQFF

size: few
D: TRBD2
J: TRBJ2-7
V: TRBV28
DNA: TGTGCCAGCAGTTGGGGTTGGGATAGCGGGAGTGGCTACGAGCAGTACTTC
CDR3: CASSWGWDSGSGYEQYF

size: few
D: .
J: TRBJ2-1
V: TRBV7-9
DNA: TGTGCCAGCAGCTCCAAATCAGGACCCTACAATGAGCAGTTCTTC
CDR3: CASSSKSGPYNEQFF

size: few
D: TRBD2
J: TRBJ2-1
V: TRBV2
DNA: TGTGCCAGCAGGGTAGCGGGAGATAAGCAGTTCTTC
CDR3: CASRVAGDKQFF

size: few
D: .
J: TRBJ2-7
V: TRBV12-3/TRBV12-4
DNA: TGTGCCAGCAGTGCCTCTATCGAGCAGTACTTC
CDR3: CASSASIEQYF

size: few
D: .
J: TRBJ1-1
V: TRBV14
DNA: TGTGCCAGCAGCCAAGATAGGAGGGGTCACAACACTGAAGCTTTCTTT
CDR3: CASSQDRRGHNTEAFF

size: few
D: .
J: TRBJ2-1
V: TRBV6-2/TRBV6-3
DNA: TGTGCCAGCAGTTCTCCACCCCCGGGGGCCACCTACAATGAGCAGTTCTTC
CDR3: CASSSPPPGATYNEQFF

size: .
D: TRBD1
J: TRBJ2-7
V: TRBV6-1
DNA: TGTGCCAGCAGCGACCGGGACAGCTACGAGCAGTACTTC
CDR3: CASSDRDSYEQYF

size: few
D: TRBD1
J: TRBJ1-2
V: TRBV20-1
DNA: TGCAGTGCTAGAGATAGCGGACAGGGCAGGGGCTACACCTTC
CDR3: CSARDSGQGRGYTF

size: .
D: .
J: TRBJ1-2
V: TRBV7-9
DNA: TGTGCCAGCAGCTACACACGGGACTATGGCTACACCTTC
CDR3: CASSYTRDYGYTF

size: once
D: TRBD2
J: TRBJ2-1
V: TRBV27
DNA: TGTGCCAGCAGTTTGAACGTCGCTAGCGGGAGGGGTGAGCAGTTCTTC
CDR3: CASSLNVASGRGEQFF

size: few
D: .
J: TRBJ1-3
V: TRBV11-2
DNA: TGTGCCAGCAGCTCGGAGGGCGGAAACACCATATATTTT
CDR3: CASSSEGGNTIYF

size: .
D: .
J: TRBJ2-1
V: TRBV7-9
DNA: TGTGCCAGCAGCTTCGGTCGGGACTACAATGAGCAGTTCTTC
CDR3: CASSFGRDYNEQFF

size: .
D: .
J: TRBJ2-2
V: TRBV6-2/TRBV6-3
DNA: TGTGCCAGCAGTTACCTTTGGACCGGGGAGCTGTTTTTT
CDR3: CASSYLWTGELFF

size: few
D: .
J: TRBJ2-2
V: TRBV11-2
DNA: TGTGCCAGCAGCCCGACAGCTCGGGGCACCGGGGAGCTGTTTTTT
CDR3: CASSPTARGTGELFF

size: .
D: .
J: TRBJ1-1
V: TRBV4-2
DNA: TGTGCCAGCAGCCAAGATAGCGGATACACTGAAGCTTTCTTT
CDR3: CASSQDSGYTEAFF